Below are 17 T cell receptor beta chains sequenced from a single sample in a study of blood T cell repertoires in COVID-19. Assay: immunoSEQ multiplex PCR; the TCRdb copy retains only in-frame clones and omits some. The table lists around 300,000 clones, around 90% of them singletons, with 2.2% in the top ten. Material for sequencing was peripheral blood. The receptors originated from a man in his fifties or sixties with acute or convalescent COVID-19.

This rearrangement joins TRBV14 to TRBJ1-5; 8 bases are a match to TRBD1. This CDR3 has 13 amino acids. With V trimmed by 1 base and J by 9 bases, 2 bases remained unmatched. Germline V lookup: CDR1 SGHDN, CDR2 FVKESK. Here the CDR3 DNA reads TGTGCCAGCAGCCAAGTACAGGGGGGGCCCCAGCATTTT. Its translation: CASSQVQGGPQHF. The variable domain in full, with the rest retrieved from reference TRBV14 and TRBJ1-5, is EAGVTQFPSHSVIEKGQTVTLRCDPISGHDNLYWYRRVMGKEIKFLLHFVKESKQDESGMPNNRFLAERTGGTYSTLKVQPAELEDSGVYFCASSQVQGGPQHFGDGTRLSIL.

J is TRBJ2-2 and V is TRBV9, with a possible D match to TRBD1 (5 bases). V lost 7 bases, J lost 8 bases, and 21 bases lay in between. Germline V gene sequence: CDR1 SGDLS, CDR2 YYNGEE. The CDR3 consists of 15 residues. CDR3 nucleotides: TGTGCCAGCGGACCCATCAGCCAGGGTACGGGGGAGCTGTTTTTT. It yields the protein CASGPISQGTGELFF.

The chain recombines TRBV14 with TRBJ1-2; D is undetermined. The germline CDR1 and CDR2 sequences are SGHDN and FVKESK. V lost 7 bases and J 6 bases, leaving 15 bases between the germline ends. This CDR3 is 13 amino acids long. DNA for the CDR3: TGTGCCAGCACCGGGAGGGAGGGAAATGGCTACACCTTC. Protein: CASTGREGNGYTF.

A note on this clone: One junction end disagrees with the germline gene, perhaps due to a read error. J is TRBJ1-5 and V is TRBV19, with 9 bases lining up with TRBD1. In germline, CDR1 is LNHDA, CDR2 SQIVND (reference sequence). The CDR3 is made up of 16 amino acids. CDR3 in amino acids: CASNGLRTGVLQPQHF. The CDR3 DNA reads TGTGCAAGTAATGGGCTTCGGACAGGGGTTCTTCAGCCCCAGCATTTT.

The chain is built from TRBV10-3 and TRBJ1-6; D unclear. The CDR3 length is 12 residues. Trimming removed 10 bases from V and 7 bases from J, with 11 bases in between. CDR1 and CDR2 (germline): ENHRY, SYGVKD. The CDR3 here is CATRVGNSPLHF. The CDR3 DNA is TGTGCCACGCGGGTGGGAAATTCACCCCTCCACTTT.

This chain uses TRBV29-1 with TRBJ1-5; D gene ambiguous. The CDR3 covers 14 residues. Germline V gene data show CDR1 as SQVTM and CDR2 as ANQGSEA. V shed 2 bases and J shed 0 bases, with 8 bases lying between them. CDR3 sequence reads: CSVEMAGSNQPQHF. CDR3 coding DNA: TGCAGCGTTGAAATGGCAGGTAGCAATCAGCCCCAGCATTTT.

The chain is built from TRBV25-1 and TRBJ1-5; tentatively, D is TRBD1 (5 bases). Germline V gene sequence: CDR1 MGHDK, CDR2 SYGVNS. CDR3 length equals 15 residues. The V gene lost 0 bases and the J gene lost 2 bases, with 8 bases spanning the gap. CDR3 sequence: CASSEYGGGNQPQHF. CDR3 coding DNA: TGTGCCAGCAGTGAATATGGGGGGGGCAATCAGCCCCAGCATTTT.

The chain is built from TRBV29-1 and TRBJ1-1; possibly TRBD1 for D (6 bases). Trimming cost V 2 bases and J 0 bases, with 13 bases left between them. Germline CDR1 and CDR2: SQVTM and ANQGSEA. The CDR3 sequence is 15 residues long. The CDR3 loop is CSVESVGAMNTEAFF. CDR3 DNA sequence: TGCAGCGTTGAATCTGTGGGGGCCATGAACACTGAAGCTTTCTTT.

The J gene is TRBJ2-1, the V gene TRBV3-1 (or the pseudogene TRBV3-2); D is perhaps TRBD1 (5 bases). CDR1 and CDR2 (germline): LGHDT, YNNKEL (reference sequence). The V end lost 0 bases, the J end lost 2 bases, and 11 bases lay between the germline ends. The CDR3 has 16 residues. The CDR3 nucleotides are TGTGCCAGCAGCCAAGATATAAGGGGCCCCTACAATGAGCAGTTCTTC. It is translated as CASSQDIRGPYNEQFF.

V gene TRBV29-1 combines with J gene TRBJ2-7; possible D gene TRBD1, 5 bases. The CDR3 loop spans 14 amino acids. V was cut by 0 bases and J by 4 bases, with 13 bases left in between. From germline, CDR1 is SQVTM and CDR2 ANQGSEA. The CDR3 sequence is CSVEDPLTEYEQYF. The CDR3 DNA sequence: TGCAGCGTTGAAGATCCTCTGACAGAATACGAGCAGTACTTC.

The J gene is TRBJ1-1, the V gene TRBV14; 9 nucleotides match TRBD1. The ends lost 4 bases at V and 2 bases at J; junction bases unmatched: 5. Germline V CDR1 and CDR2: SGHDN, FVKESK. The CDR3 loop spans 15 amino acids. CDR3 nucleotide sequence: TGTGCCAGCAGCCGCGGGACAGGGAGCAACACTGAAGCTTTCTTT. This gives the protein CASSRGTGSNTEAFF.

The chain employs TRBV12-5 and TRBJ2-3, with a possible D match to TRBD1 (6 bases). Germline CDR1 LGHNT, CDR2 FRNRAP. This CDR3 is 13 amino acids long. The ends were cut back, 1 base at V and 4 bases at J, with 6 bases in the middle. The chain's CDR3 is CASGLAGADTQYF. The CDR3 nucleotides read TGTGCTAGTGGTTTGGCAGGGGCAGATACGCAGTATTTT.

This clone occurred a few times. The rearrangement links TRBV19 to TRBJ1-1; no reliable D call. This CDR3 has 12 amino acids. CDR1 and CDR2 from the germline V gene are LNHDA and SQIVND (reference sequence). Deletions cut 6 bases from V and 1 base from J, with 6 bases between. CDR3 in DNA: TGTGCCAGTAGCCGACAGAACACTGAAGCTTTCTTT. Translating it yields CASSRQNTEAFF.

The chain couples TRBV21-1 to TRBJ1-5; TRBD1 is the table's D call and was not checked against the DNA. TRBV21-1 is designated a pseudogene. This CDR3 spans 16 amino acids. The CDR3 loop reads CASSTTWGQDNQPQHF. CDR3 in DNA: TGTGCCAGCAGCACAACCTGGGGACAGGACAATCAGCCCCAGCATTTT.

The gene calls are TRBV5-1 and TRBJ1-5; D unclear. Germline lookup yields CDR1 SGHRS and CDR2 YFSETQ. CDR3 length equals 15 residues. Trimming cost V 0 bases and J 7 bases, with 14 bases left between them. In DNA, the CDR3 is TGCGCCAGCAGCTTGGAGGGAGGCTTGGGGCAGCCCCAGCATTTT. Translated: CASSLEGGLGQPQHF. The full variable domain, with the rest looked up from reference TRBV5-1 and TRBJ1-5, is KAGVTQTPRYLIKTRGQQVTLSCSPISGHRSVSWYQQTPGQGLQFLFEYFSETQRNKGNFPGRFSGRQFSNSRSEMNVSTLELGDSALYLCASSLEGGLGQPQHFGDGTRLSIL.

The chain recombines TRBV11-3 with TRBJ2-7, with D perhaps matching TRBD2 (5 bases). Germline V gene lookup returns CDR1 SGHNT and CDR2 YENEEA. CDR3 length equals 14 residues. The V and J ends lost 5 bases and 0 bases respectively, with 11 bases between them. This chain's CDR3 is CASSPIRDSYEQYF. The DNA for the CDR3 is TGTGCCAGCAGCCCCATTCGGGACTCCTACGAGCAGTACTTC.

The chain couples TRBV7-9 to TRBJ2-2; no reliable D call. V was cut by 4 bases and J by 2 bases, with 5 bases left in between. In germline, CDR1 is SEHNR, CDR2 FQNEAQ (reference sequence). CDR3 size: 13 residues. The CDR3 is CASSSTNTGELFF. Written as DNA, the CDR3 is TGTGCCAGCAGCTCTACCAACACCGGGGAGCTGTTTTTT.